One sample yielded the 2 T cell receptor beta chains listed below, sequenced in a study of T cell responses to AZD1222 COVID-19 vaccine. Using immunoSEQ multiplex PCR, the repertoire was profiled, and TCRdb retains in-frame clones only, with some absent. The data show about 150,000 clones, with 87% seen just once and about 1% held by the top ten. This sample comprised peripheral blood, obtained 28 days after the second AZD1222 dose. These receptors originate from an adult who received the AZD1222 COVID-19 vaccine.

This clone was recorded a few times. The chain couples TRBV3-1 (or the pseudogene TRBV3-2) to TRBJ2-7; 7 nucleotides line up with TRBD1. The length of the CDR3 is 15 residues. Trimming removed 1 base from V and 3 bases from J; junction bases left unmatched: 6. The V gene's germline CDR1 is LGHDT and CDR2 YNNKEL (reference sequence). CDR3 in amino acids: CASSQVWGQFYEQYF. CDR3 DNA sequence: TGTGCCAGCAGCCAAGTGTGGGGACAGTTCTACGAGCAGTACTTC.

This clone was seen only a few times. The chain is built from TRBV5-4 and TRBJ1-6; no clear D. Germline CDR1 and CDR2: SGHNT and YYREEE (reference sequence). Trimming took off 2 bases at V and 13 bases at J, with 13 bases between the two ends. The CDR3 spans 13 residues. The chain's CDR3 is CASSFKTIGPLHF. The CDR3 nucleotides read TGTGCCAGCAGCTTTAAAACTATTGGGCCCCTCCACTTT. Based on the CDR3 plus reference TRBV5-4 and TRBJ1-6, the full variable domain is ETGVTQSPTHLIKTRGQQVTLRCSSQSGHNTVSWYQQALGQGPQFIFQYYREEENGRGNFPPRFSGLQFPNYSSELNVNALELDDSALYLCASSFKTIGPLHFGNGTRLTVT.